This is a list of T cell receptor beta chains from one sample in a study of T cell changes during pregnancy in multiple sclerosis. TCRdb keeps only in-frame clones here, not all; method: immunoSEQ multiplex PCR. This sample yields fewer than 110,000 clones, of which 85% to 95% are seen a single time; roughly 0.82% belongs to the top ten. The sample in question was peripheral blood, obtained in the third trimester of pregnancy. The receptors stem from a female donor in good health, enrolled as a control in a pregnancy study. Each CDR3 is given with its conserved first and last residue. A D gene is named only where the DNA matches it firmly. Expanded clones get a size class; other rows say once, few or many, or leave the size out.

v_call,j_call,clone_size,d_call,cdr3_length,cdr3_aa,cdr3_nt
TRBV7-8,TRBJ2-5,-,TRBD1,15,CASGTIQGAGETQYF,TGTGCCAGCGGCACAATACAGGGGGCAGGAGAGACCCAGTACTTC
TRBV5-1,TRBJ2-3,once,-,12,CASSLEADTQYF,TGCGCCAGCAGCCTTGAGGCGGATACGCAGTATTTT
TRBV7-2,TRBJ2-5,once,TRBD1,15,CASSPPTGGVETQYF,TGTGCCAGCAGCCCGCCTACAGGGGGCGTAGAGACCCAGTACTTC
TRBV11-2,TRBJ2-3,once,-,15,CASSSDGGKGDTQYF,TGTGCCAGCAGCTCGGATGGGGGCAAAGGCGATACGCAGTATTTT
TRBV19,TRBJ1-2,-,-,13,CASTGDSHYGYTF,TGTGCCAGTACGGGGGACTCTCACTATGGCTACACCTTC
TRBV15,TRBJ1-4,-,-,16,CATSRGYREMDEKLFF,TGTGCCACCAGCAGAGGATACAGGGAGATGGATGAAAAACTGTTTTTT
TRBV11-2,TRBJ2-2,-,-,16,CASSLGVGHSTGELFF,TGTGCCAGCAGCTTAGGGGTGGGACACTCCACCGGGGAGCTGTTTTTT
TRBV5-4,TRBJ1-6,-,-,15,CASSLEAGVNSPLHF,TGTGCCAGCAGCTTGGAGGCAGGGGTTAATTCACCCCTCCACTTT
TRBV7-9,TRBJ1-4,-,-,17,CASSLEFIPRNNEKLFF,TGTGCCAGCAGCTTAGAGTTTATCCCCAGGAATAATGAAAAACTGTTTTTT
TRBV19,TRBJ2-2,-,-,20,CASRDFTSTYHETNTGELFF,TGTGCCAGTAGGGATTTCACTAGCACCTACCACGAAACGAACACCGGGGAGCTGTTTTTT
TRBV19,TRBJ2-7,-,-,14,CASSDNPGGVEQYF,TGTGCCAGTAGTGACAACCCCGGGGGTGTCGAGCAGTACTTC
TRBV2,TRBJ1-2,-,-,14,CASRQDSTSYGYTF,TGTGCCAGCAGACAAGACAGCACCTCCTATGGCTACACCTTC
TRBV5-8,TRBJ1-2,-,TRBD1,14,CASSLGQGIYGYTF,TGTGCCAGCAGCTTGGGACAGGGGATCTATGGCTACACCTTC
TRBV7-2,TRBJ2-7,once,TRBD2,14,CASSQRGYSYEQYF,TGTGCCAGCAGCCAGCGGGGGTACTCCTACGAGCAGTACTTC
TRBV7-9,TRBJ1-1,-,TRBD1,15,CASSPRQGSYTEAFF,TGTGCCAGCAGCCCAAGACAGGGTTCGTATACTGAAGCTTTCTTT
TRBV18,TRBJ2-1,-,-,15,CASSPFSGNRGEQFF,TGTGCCAGCTCACCCTTTTCAGGGAATAGGGGTGAGCAGTTCTTC
TRBV20-1,TRBJ1-2,once,-,11,CSAKLGREYTF,TGCAGTGCTAAATTAGGTCGGGAGTACACCTTC
TRBV5-4,TRBJ2-5,-,-,13,CASSPQFQETQYF,TGTGCCAGCAGCCCACAGTTCCAAGAGACCCAGTACTTC
TRBV2,TRBJ1-1,-,-,13,CARQTDPNTEAFF,TGTGCCAGGCAGACAGATCCGAACACTGAAGCTTTCTTT
TRBV9,TRBJ1-1,-,-,13,CASSSPGYPEAFF,TGTGCCAGCAGCTCTCCAGGGTACCCTGAAGCTTTCTTT
TRBV11-2,TRBJ1-6,-,-,12,CASSQYNSPLHF,TGTGCCAGCAGCCAGTATAATTCACCCCTCCACTTT
TRBV27,TRBJ2-1,-,TRBD2,15,CASSPRLAGGNEQFF,TGTGCCAGCAGTCCACGACTAGCGGGGGGAAATGAGCAGTTCTTC
TRBV2,TRBJ1-2,-,TRBD1,15,CASSFDRASNYGYTF,TGTGCCAGCAGTTTCGACAGGGCTTCTAACTATGGCTACACCTTC
TRBV25-1,TRBJ1-4,-,-,16,CASSEAKGAGSEKLFF,TGTGCCAGCAGTGAGGCCAAGGGCGCGGGAAGTGAAAAACTGTTTTTT
TRBV4-1,TRBJ1-1,-,TRBD1,14,CASSQGQGGTEAFF,TGCGCCAGCAGCCAGGGACAGGGTGGAACTGAAGCTTTCTTT
TRBV19,TRBJ2-7,few,TRBD1,14,CASNQPGQGNEQYF,TGTGCCAGCAACCAACCGGGACAGGGAAACGAGCAGTACTTC
TRBV4-1,TRBJ2-7,-,TRBD1,14,CASSQDQGAREQYF,TGCGCCAGCAGCCAAGATCAGGGGGCGCGCGAGCAGTACTTC
TRBV2,TRBJ2-3,once,TRBD2,15,CASSPASGGTDTQYF,TGTGCCAGCAGTCCGGCTAGCGGGGGTACAGATACGCAGTATTTT
TRBV5-8,TRBJ2-3,-,TRBD1,14,CASSLDRGRDTQYF,TGTGCCAGCAGCTTGGACAGGGGGCGGGATACGCAGTATTTT
TRBV4-1,TRBJ2-2,-,-,16,CASSQFTGRNTGELFF,TGCGCCAGCAGCCAATTTACTGGGAGGAACACCGGGGAGCTGTTTTTT
TRBV29-1,TRBJ1-1,-,-,13,CSVQEGGNTEAFF,TGCAGCGTTCAGGAAGGGGGGAACACTGAAGCTTTCTTT
TRBV6-4,TRBJ2-1,-,TRBD2,13,CASSPGTSNEQFF,TGTGCCAGCAGCCCCGGGACTAGCAATGAGCAGTTCTTC
TRBV7-3,TRBJ2-1,-,TRBD2,17,CASSLIAGAYSYNEQFF,TGTGCCAGCAGCTTAATAGCGGGGGCCTATTCCTACAATGAGCAGTTCTTC
TRBV19,TRBJ1-2,-,TRBD1,19,CASSIAGSGTGGLNYGYTF,TGTGCCAGTAGTATAGCGGGATCGGGGACAGGGGGCTTGAACTATGGCTACACCTTC
TRBV5-4,TRBJ2-3,-,TRBD1,16,CASSFLTGLSTDTQYF,TGTGCCAGCAGCTTTTTGACAGGGCTAAGCACAGATACGCAGTATTTT
TRBV7-2,TRBJ1-6,-,TRBD1,14,CASSLRDRNSPLHF,TGTGCCAGCAGCTTACGGGACAGAAATTCACCCCTCCACTTT
TRBV5-8,TRBJ1-6,-,TRBD1,15,CASSSGQGEGSPLHF,TGTGCCAGCAGCTCGGGACAGGGGGAGGGTTCACCCCTCCACTTT
TRBV18,TRBJ1-3,-,-,15,CASSTEGRAGNTIYF,TGTGCCAGCTCGACCGAGGGAAGGGCTGGAAACACCATATATTTT
TRBV25-1,TRBJ2-1,-,TRBD2,12,CASRVAGGRQFF,TGTGCCAGCAGAGTGGCGGGGGGGAGGCAGTTCTTC
TRBV11-1,TRBJ1-1,few,-,16,CASSTSAASGRTEAFF,TGTGCCAGCAGCACTTCTGCGGCCTCCGGGAGGACTGAAGCTTTCTTT
TRBV7-9,TRBJ2-1,few,-,15,CASSQLGALINEQFF,TGTGCCAGCAGCCAGTTGGGGGCGTTAATCAATGAGCAGTTCTTC
TRBV7-9,TRBJ1-1,-,-,15,CASSLIMTGGTEAFF,TGTGCCAGCAGCTTAATTATGACAGGAGGAACTGAAGCTTTCTTT
TRBV5-1,TRBJ2-1,-,-,16,CASSLGGTPPGNEQFF,TGCGCCAGCAGCTTGGGGGGGACACCCCCCGGCAATGAGCAGTTCTTC
TRBV1,TRBJ1-1,-,-,14,CTSSQDVSNTEAFF,TGCACCAGCAGCCAAGACGTATCGAACACTGAAGCTTTCTTT
TRBV6-6,TRBJ1-2,-,-,15,CASSLPPDRHYGYTF,TGTGCCAGCAGTTTACCTCCGGACAGACACTATGGCTACACCTTC
TRBV5-4,TRBJ2-3,-,TRBD1,15,CASSFHGTGDDTQYF,TGTGCCAGCAGCTTCCACGGGACAGGGGACGATACGCAGTATTTT
TRBV19,TRBJ1-5,-,-,14,CASSIRDNNQPQHF,TGTGCCAGTAGTATCCGGGACAACAATCAGCCCCAGCATTTT
TRBV6-1,TRBJ2-5,-,TRBD1,15,CASSSGPGQGETQYF,TGTGCCAGCAGTTCTGGACCTGGACAGGGAGAGACCCAGTACTTC
TRBV7-9,TRBJ1-1,few,-,14,CASSTEGLNTEAFF,TGTGCCAGCAGCACAGAGGGCCTGAACACTGAAGCTTTCTTT
TRBV6-5,TRBJ1-1,-,-,15,CASSYSQTGNTEAFF,TGTGCCAGCAGTTACTCCCAGACAGGGAACACTGAAGCTTTCTTT
TRBV9,TRBJ2-2,-,TRBD2,16,CASSSDLAGNTGELFF,TGTGCCAGCAGCTCGGACCTAGCGGGGAACACCGGGGAGCTGTTTTTT
TRBV5-6,TRBJ1-3,-,-,16,CASSLLYSKSGNTIYF,TGTGCCAGCAGCTTGCTGTACAGCAAGTCTGGAAACACCATATATTTT
TRBV5-6,TRBJ1-6,-,-,12,CASSLSDWPLHF,TGTGCCAGCAGCTTATCTGACTGGCCCCTCCACTTT
TRBV2,TRBJ2-7,-,TRBD1,15,CASREETGSWGEQYF,TGTGCCAGCAGGGAGGAGACAGGGTCCTGGGGGGAGCAGTACTTC
TRBV19,TRBJ1-2,-,-,15,CASSLQEIRHYGYTF,TGTGCCAGTAGTTTACAGGAAATCCGGCACTATGGCTACACCTTC
TRBV5-1,TRBJ1-2,-,-,13,CASSLGADYGYTF,TGCGCCAGCAGCTTGGGAGCGGACTATGGCTACACCTTC
TRBV2,TRBJ1-4,once,-,13,CASTGTRNEKLFF,TGTGCCAGCACCGGGACAAGGAATGAAAAACTGTTTTTT
TRBV5-1,TRBJ2-3,-,TRBD2,14,CASLAGTSTDTQYF,TGCGCCAGCCTAGCGGGGACTAGCACAGATACGCAGTATTTT